Presented here are 6 T cell receptor beta chains from one specimen sequenced in a study of identical twins. TCRdb re-called the 5' RACE reads through MiXCR, storing one row per CDR3 protein. The top ten hold more than 7% of the sample, which has 120,000 to 150,000 distinct CDR3 sequences, roughly 3.3% seen once. What was sequenced was memory T cells sorted from blood. The receptors come from a man aged 18 to 35 in good health.

About this clonotype itself: At one end the junction does not follow the germline gene, possibly because of a read error. The genes are TRBV5-1 and TRBJ2-1; 10 bases align to TRBD2. The CDR3 is 16 amino acids. Germline values: CDR1 SGHRS, CDR2 YFSETQ. The CDR3 spells CASRWGASGSGNEQLF. The CDR3 DNA follows: TGCGCCAGCAGATGGGGCGCTAGCGGGAGTGGAAATGAGCAGTTATTC. Using reference TRBV5-1 and TRBJ2-1 for the parts outside the CDR3, the full variable domain is KAGVTQTPRYLIKTRGQQVTLSCSPISGHRSVSWYQQTPGQGLQFLFEYFSETQRNKGNFPGRFSGRQFSNSRSEMNVSTLELGDSALYLCASRWGASGSGNEQLFGPGTRLTVL.

This clonotype was counted ten times or more. The chain is built from TRBV7-9 and TRBJ2-7; D is tentatively TRBD1 or TRBD2 (5 bases each). The CDR3 length is 12 residues. Looked up from germline, CDR1 is SEHNR and CDR2 is FQNEAQ (reference sequence). Trimming left V 8 bases short and J 1 base short, with 9 bases between. CDR3 DNA sequence: TGTGCCAGCGGGGACGGATCCTACGAGCAGTACTTC. Protein: CASGDGSYEQYF.

This clonotype was seen ten or more times. The rearrangement links TRBV29-1 to TRBJ2-2; D is undetermined. The CDR3 consists of 13 residues. Germline V gene lookup returns CDR1 SQVTM and CDR2 ANQGSEA. V shed 4 bases and J shed 1 base, with 7 bases lying between them. CDR3 in amino acids: CSVVLENTGELFF. The CDR3 DNA reads TGCAGCGTTGTCTTGGAGAACACCGGGGAGCTGTTTTTT.

This clonotype was observed a few times. The V call is TRBV14, the J call TRBJ2-2, with 9 bases fitting TRBD1. Germline V gene data show CDR1 as SGHDN and CDR2 as FVKESK. CDR3 length equals 16 residues. Unmatched junction bases numbered 10, after V lost 3 bases and J lost 8 bases. In DNA, the CDR3 is TGTGCCAGCAGCCACGTAACAGGGGGCGCATTGGGGGAGCTGTTTTTT. It translates to CASSHVTGGALGELFF.

This clonotype was counted between two and nine times. The gene calls are TRBV5-5 and TRBJ1-1, with D tentatively TRBD1 (5 bases). Trimming left V 4 bases short and J 4 bases short, with 20 bases between. The CDR3 consists of 16 residues. Germline V gives CDR1 SGHKS, CDR2 YYEKEE (reference sequence). The CDR3: CASSADEWGVSTEAFF. In nucleotides, the CDR3 is TGTGCCAGCAGCGCGGACGAATGGGGCGTGAGCACTGAAGCTTTCTTT.

There are many counts of this clonotype. The chain recombines TRBV20-1 with TRBJ2-1; D ambiguous. CDR1 and CDR2 (germline): DFQATT, SNEGSKA (reference sequence). There are 10 residues in the CDR3. V was clipped by 3 bases and J by 4 bases, with 1 base between them. In nucleotides, the CDR3 is TGCAGTGCTAGGTACAATGAGCAGTTCTTC. Its translation: CSARYNEQFF.